The rows below give T cell receptor beta chains drawn from one sample of a study of Graves' ophthalmopathy and Graves' hyperthyroidism. TCRdb called the multiplex PCR reads again in MiXCR, with one record for every CDR3 protein. The sample holds approximately 540,000 distinct CDR3 sequences, roughly 39% seen once. The sample was peripheral blood or thyroid tissue (not recorded which). The source of these receptors is an adult man with Graves' hyperthyroidism. CDR3s include the opening cysteine and the closing phenylalanine or tryptophan. D genes are given only for firm matches. The size field is filled for only some rows; it gives once, few, many or a size class.

V gene	clone size	D gene	CDR3 length	J gene	CDR3 protein	CDR3 DNA
TRBV6-1	few	-	13	TRBJ2-5	CASSEVPGKTQYF	TGTGCCAGCAGTGAAGTTCCGGGGAAGACCCAGTACTTC
TRBV10-3	few	-	14	TRBJ2-7	CAISEPGTKYEQYF	TGTGCCATCAGTGAACCCGGGACAAAGTACGAGCAGTACTTC
TRBV7-8	many	-	13	TRBJ2-2	CASMEGSTGELFF	TGTGCCAGCATGGAGGGATCCACCGGGGAGCTGTTTTTT
TRBV19	-	TRBD1	17	TRBJ1-2	CASSIRGTESANYGYTF	TGTGCCAGTAGTATAAGAGGGACAGAATCTGCTAACTATGGCTACACCTTC
TRBV29-1	many	-	12	TRBJ1-2	CSVETDAYGYTF	TGCAGCGTTGAAACGGACGCTTATGGCTACACCTTC
TRBV7-2	-	-	14	TRBJ1-2	CASSFRDFNYGYTF	TGTGCCAGCAGCTTCCGGGACTTTAACTATGGCTACACCTTC
TRBV19	many	TRBD1	15	TRBJ1-1	CASSNGDRGSGEAFF	TGTGCCAGTAGTAATGGCGACAGGGGCTCAGGTGAAGCTTTCTTT
TRBV20-1	-	TRBD1	14	TRBJ2-5	CSAPRTGSQETQYF	TGCAGTGCTCCAAGGACAGGGAGCCAAGAGACCCAGTACTTC
TRBV5-1	-	TRBD2	15	TRBJ2-1	CASSISGGSYNEQFF	TGCGCCAGCAGCATTAGCGGGGGCTCCTACAATGAGCAGTTCTTC
TRBV9	many	TRBD1	15	TRBJ2-7	CASSKTGASAYEQYF	TGTGCCAGCAGCAAAACAGGGGCATCGGCCTACGAGCAGTACTTC
TRBV20-1	many	-	14	TRBJ1-4	CSAIKDNTNEKLFF	TGCAGTGCTATTAAGGACAACACAAATGAAAAACTGTTTTTT
TRBV7-2	many	-	16	TRBJ2-7	CASSLAPWLKDYEQYF	TGTGCCAGCAGCTTAGCCCCGTGGCTTAAAGACTACGAGCAGTACTTC
TRBV4-2	many	TRBD2	15	TRBJ2-5	CASSSRTSAQETQYF	TGTGCCAGCAGCTCTCGGACTAGCGCTCAAGAGACCCAGTACTTC
TRBV7-8	-	-	15	TRBJ1-4	CASSLVGAGVKKLFF	TGTGCCAGCAGCTTAGTTGGGGCAGGAGTGAAGAAACTGTTTTTT
TRBV28	-	-	13	TRBJ2-7	CASSLSDSYEQYF	TGTGCCAGCAGTTTAAGCGACAGCTACGAGCAGTACTTC
TRBV15	-	-	17	TRBJ2-5	CATSQGSKTRRGETQYF	TGTGCCACCAGCCAAGGCTCCAAGACTAGGAGGGGAGAGACCCAGTACTTC
TRBV20-1	-	-	14	TRBJ2-7	CSAREGGGTYEQYF	TGCAGTGCTAGAGAAGGAGGGGGGACCTACGAGCAGTACTTC
TRBV5-1	many	-	15	TRBJ2-5	CASSLEGKGKETQYF	TGCGCCAGCAGCTTGGAAGGGAAGGGAAAAGAGACCCAGTACTTC
TRBV7-9	-	TRBD2	19	TRBJ2-7	CASSLSTGTSGTGSYEQYF	TGTGCCAGCAGCCTAAGCACCGGGACTAGCGGGACAGGCTCCTACGAGCAGTACTTC
TRBV7-6	many	-	14	TRBJ1-6	CASRGRDFASPLHF	TGTGCCAGCAGGGGCAGGGACTTCGCTTCACCCCTCCACTTT
TRBV7-2	many	TRBD1	14	TRBJ1-1	CASSLLGQGPEAFF	TGTGCCAGCAGCTTACTAGGACAGGGTCCTGAAGCTTTCTTT
TRBV24-1	-	TRBD1	15	TRBJ1-1	CATSDSTGGGTEAFF	TGTGCCACCAGTGATTCGACAGGGGGTGGAACTGAAGCTTTCTTT